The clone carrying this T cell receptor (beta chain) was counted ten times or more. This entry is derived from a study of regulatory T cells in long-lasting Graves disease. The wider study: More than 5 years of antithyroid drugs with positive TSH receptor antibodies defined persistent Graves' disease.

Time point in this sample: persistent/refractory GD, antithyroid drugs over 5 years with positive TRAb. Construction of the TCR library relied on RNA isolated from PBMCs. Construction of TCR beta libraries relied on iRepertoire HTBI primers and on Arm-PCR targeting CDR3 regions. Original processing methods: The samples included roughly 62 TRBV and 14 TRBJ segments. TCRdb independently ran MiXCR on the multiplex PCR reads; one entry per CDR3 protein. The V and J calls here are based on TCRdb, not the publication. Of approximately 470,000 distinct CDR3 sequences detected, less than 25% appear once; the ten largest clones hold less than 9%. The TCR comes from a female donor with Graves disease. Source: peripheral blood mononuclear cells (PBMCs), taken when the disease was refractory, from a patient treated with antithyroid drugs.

This CDR3 reads CATRHPGSRGNGANVLTF. The CDR3 bases are TGTGCCACCAGGCACCCCGGGAGTCGAGGGAACGGGGCCAACGTCCTGACTTTC. V and J are TRBV24-1 and TRBJ2-6; possibly TRBD2 for D (6 bases). The V end was cut by 7 bases, the J end by 4 bases, with 22 bases between. The CDR3 has 18 amino acids. Germline CDR1 KGHDR, CDR2 SFDVKD.